A selection of T cell receptor beta chains follows, all from one sample in a study of control samples from healthy donors and cancer patients. The protocol was immunoSEQ multiplex PCR, while the TCRdb copy is restricted to in-frame clones and leaves out a portion. The table lists around 55,000 clones, roughly 87% of them singletons. Sequenced material: PBMCs. These receptors originate from a man aged 35-49 years with colorectal cancer. Both conserved end residues are part of each CDR3. The D gene is left open where the match is weak. Size values are once, few and many counts, or a class for expanded clones, and some rows have none.

d_call	v_call	j_call	clone_size	cdr3_length	cdr3_nt	cdr3_aa
TRBD1	TRBV9	TRBJ1-1	.	16	TGTGCCAGCAGCACACCGACAGGGGGTTTTAGCACTGAAGCTTTCTTT	CASSTPTGGFSTEAFF
TRBD2	TRBV7-2	TRBJ2-5	.	15	TGTGCCAGCAGCTCGACTAGCGGGAGGGTCGAGACCCAGTACTTC	CASSSTSGRVETQYF
TRBD2	TRBV24-1	TRBJ2-1	.	16	TGTGCCACCAGTGAGCCGGCGGGGGGTTCCTACAATGAGCAGTTCTTC	CATSEPAGGSYNEQFF
.	TRBV11-3	TRBJ2-7	.	15	TGTGCCAGCAGCTTAGCTTGGGGAGATACTTCCGAGCAGTACTTC	CASSLAWGDTSEQYF
.	TRBV6-5	TRBJ1-3	.	15	TGTGCCAGCAGTTATCAGGGAAGCTCTGGAAACACCATATATTTT	CASSYQGSSGNTIYF
TRBD2	TRBV4-3	TRBJ2-1	.	16	TGCGCCAGCAGCCAAGCGTTGACTAGCGGGAGGCTCGAGCAGTTCTTC	CASSQALTSGRLEQFF
.	TRBV5-1	TRBJ2-5	.	15	TGCGCCAGCAGCCCGCTAGCGTTTGATGGAGAGACCCAGTACTTC	CASSPLAFDGETQYF
.	TRBV19	TRBJ1-1	few	12	TGTGCCAGTAACATCCTTGGCACTGAAGCTTTCTTT	CASNILGTEAFF
.	TRBV28	TRBJ1-1	.	14	TGTGCCAGCAGTCCCCCTGTTAGGAACACTGAAGCTTTCTTT	CASSPPVRNTEAFF
.	TRBV27	TRBJ2-6	.	19	TGTGCCAGCAGTTCGAATGGACGGACGTCTCACCCTGGGGCCAACGTCCTGACTTTC	CASSSNGRTSHPGANVLTF
.	TRBV7-9	TRBJ1-1	.	13	TGTGCCAGCAGCTCCACAGGGCCCACTGAAGCTTTCTTT	CASSSTGPTEAFF
.	TRBV9	TRBJ2-1	.	15	TGTGCCAGCAGCGTAGCTGGAGCTATGAAGAATGAGCAGTTCTTC	CASSVAGAMKNEQFF
.	TRBV12-3/TRBV12-4	TRBJ1-1	.	11	TGTGCCAGCAAAATCAGTACTGAAGCTTTCTTT	CASKISTEAFF
TRBD1	TRBV6-2/TRBV6-3	TRBJ1-5	.	16	TGTGCCAGCAGTGCCCCCGGGACAGGGATCCTTCAGCCCCAGCATTTT	CASSAPGTGILQPQHF
.	TRBV4-1	TRBJ1-3	.	15	TGCGCCAGCAGCCAAGCCATGACCTCTGGAAACACCATATATTTT	CASSQAMTSGNTIYF
TRBD1	TRBV27	TRBJ2-7	.	14	TGTGCCAGCAGTTTCAGGGGGAGCTCCTACGAGCAGTACTTC	CASSFRGSSYEQYF
.	TRBV10-3	TRBJ2-7	.	13	TGTGCCATAGCCGGGGGGCTGAACTACGAGCAGTACTTC	CAIAGGLNYEQYF
TRBD1	TRBV24-1	TRBJ2-2	.	15	TGTGCCACCAGTGATTTGGGACAGGGACACGGGGAGCTGTTTTTT	CATSDLGQGHGELFF
.	TRBV7-2	TRBJ1-6	.	13	TGTGCCAGCAGCTTAGTTGAAAGCCAGGCCCTCCACTTT	CASSLVESQALHF
.	TRBV4-1	TRBJ1-1	.	14	TGCGCCAGCAGCCAATTTCCGGGACTTTCTGAAGCTTTCTTT	CASSQFPGLSEAFF
.	TRBV5-5	TRBJ1-5	.	15	TGTGCCAGCAGCTTGGAATCCTTTTTAAATCAGCCCCAGCATTTT	CASSLESFLNQPQHF
.	TRBV30	TRBJ2-6	.	13	TGTGCCTGGAGTGTGGCTGGGGCCAACGTCCTGACTTTC	CAWSVAGANVLTF
TRBD2	TRBV7-3	TRBJ2-2	.	16	TGTGCCAGCAGCCCCCATGCGGGAGGGCCGGCCGGGGAGCTGTTTTTT	CASSPHAGGPAGELFF
TRBD1	TRBV18	TRBJ2-2	once	14	TGTGCCAGCTCACCCGACAGGGGAACCGGGGAGCTGTTTTTT	CASSPDRGTGELFF
.	TRBV12-3/TRBV12-4	TRBJ2-7	.	13	TGTGCCAGCAGCAGGACTGACACCTACGAGCAGTACTTC	CASSRTDTYEQYF
.	TRBV28	TRBJ2-7	.	15	TGTGCCAGCAGCATAACGGGACCGACCTCCTACGAGCAGTACTTC	CASSITGPTSYEQYF
.	TRBV2	TRBJ2-1	.	16	TGTGCCAGCAGTGTCACCGGGATCGGGGCGAACGATGAGCAGTTCTTC	CASSVTGIGANDEQFF
.	TRBV2	TRBJ1-4	.	15	TGTGCCAGCAGGGACGGGACCACCTTTAGTGAAAAACTGTTTTTT	CASRDGTTFSEKLFF
TRBD1	TRBV6-6	TRBJ1-5	.	14	TGTGCCAGCATCCGGACAGGGAACGATCAGCCCCAGCATTTT	CASIRTGNDQPQHF
.	TRBV19	TRBJ2-7	.	11	TGTGCCAGTAGTGACAGGACTAGATGGTACTTC	CASSDRTRWYF
.	TRBV18	TRBJ2-1	.	14	TGTGCCAGCTCACCGGTCCGGGGGGCCAATGAGCAGTTCTTC	CASSPVRGANEQFF
.	TRBV19	TRBJ1-2	few	14	TGTGCCAGTAGCTATGACAGGTATAGCAATGGCTACACCTTC	CASSYDRYSNGYTF
.	TRBV7-9	TRBJ2-1	.	13	TGTGCCAGCAGCGTCTTAGGGGGGAATGAGCAGTTCTTC	CASSVLGGNEQFF
.	TRBV5-4	TRBJ2-7	.	11	TGTGCCAGCAGCTTGGAACATGAGCAGTACTTC	CASSLEHEQYF
TRBD2	TRBV3-1/TRBV3-2	TRBJ2-1	.	16	TGTGCCAGCAGCCATTTTAGCGGGCCCGCCTACAATGAGCAGTTCTTC	CASSHFSGPAYNEQFF
.	TRBV28	TRBJ1-1	.	16	TGTGCCAGCAGTTTAAGGCGCACCGGGGGAAGCTCTGAAGCTTTCTTT	CASSLRRTGGSSEAFF
.	TRBV6-5	TRBJ2-7	.	16	TGTGCCAGCAGTTACTCGCTCGGGACTTCCCTCTACGAGCAGTACTTC	CASSYSLGTSLYEQYF
TRBD1	TRBV3-1/TRBV3-2	TRBJ2-7	once	15	TGTGCCAGCAGCCAGAGTGTTCAACAGGGGGGCGAGCAGTACTTC	CASSQSVQQGGEQYF
.	TRBV30	TRBJ2-2	few	11	TGTGCGAAAAAGTTCACCGGGGAGCTGTTTTTT	CAKKFTGELFF
.	TRBV2	TRBJ2-7	.	17	TGTGCCAGCAGGGGGTTCGGGGTGAGCGGATACACCTACGAGCAGTACTTC	CASRGFGVSGYTYEQYF
.	TRBV25-1	TRBJ2-1	once	15	TGTGCCAGCAGTGACATAAGGGACAACTACAATGAGCAGTTCTTC	CASSDIRDNYNEQFF
.	TRBV11-2	TRBJ1-2	.	13	TGTGCCAGCAGCCTTGTTGTAGGATATGGCTACACCTTC	CASSLVVGYGYTF
.	TRBV30	TRBJ1-2	once	13	TGTGCCTGGAGTGTAGAAGCTAACTATGGCTACACCTTC	CAWSVEANYGYTF
.	TRBV28	TRBJ1-1	.	13	TGTGCCAGCAGTTTATATTTGAACACTGAAGCTTTCTTT	CASSLYLNTEAFF
.	TRBV6-2/TRBV6-3	TRBJ1-5	.	13	TGTGCCAGCAGCCAGGCAGGGGTTCAGCCCCAGCATTTT	CASSQAGVQPQHF
.	TRBV23-1	TRBJ1-3	.	16	TGCGCCAGCAGTCAATGGACCGGGACTGATGGAAACACCATATATTTT	CASSQWTGTDGNTIYF
TRBD1	TRBV4-1	TRBJ2-5	.	15	TGCGCCAGCAGCCAGGCGGACAGGGACCAAGAGACCCAGTACTTC	CASSQADRDQETQYF
.	TRBV6-1	TRBJ1-2	.	13	TGTGCCAGCAGTGATTGGGAGAACTATGGCTACACCTTC	CASSDWENYGYTF
TRBD2	TRBV3-1/TRBV3-2	TRBJ2-7	.	14	TGTGCCAGCAGCCCAGCTAGCGGGACCTACGAGCAGTACTTC	CASSPASGTYEQYF
TRBD2	TRBV3-1/TRBV3-2	TRBJ2-1	few	17	TGTGCCAGCAGCCATGGAATGGCGGGAGGGCCTAGGAATGAGCAGTTCTTC	CASSHGMAGGPRNEQFF
.	TRBV5-6	TRBJ1-3	once	16	TGTGCCAGCAGCATAGCGATTCGGGGGGCTGGAAACACCATATATTTT	CASSIAIRGAGNTIYF
.	TRBV30	TRBJ2-7	.	11	TGTGCCTGGAGACAGATCTACGAGCAGTACTTC	CAWRQIYEQYF
.	TRBV4-3	TRBJ2-2	.	13	TGCGCCAGCAGCCAAGCAGCGGTCGGGGAGCTGTTTTTT	CASSQAAVGELFF
.	TRBV4-1	TRBJ1-3	.	16	TGCGCCAGCAGCCAAGGCCGGGACCTCTCTGGAAACACCATATATTTT	CASSQGRDLSGNTIYF